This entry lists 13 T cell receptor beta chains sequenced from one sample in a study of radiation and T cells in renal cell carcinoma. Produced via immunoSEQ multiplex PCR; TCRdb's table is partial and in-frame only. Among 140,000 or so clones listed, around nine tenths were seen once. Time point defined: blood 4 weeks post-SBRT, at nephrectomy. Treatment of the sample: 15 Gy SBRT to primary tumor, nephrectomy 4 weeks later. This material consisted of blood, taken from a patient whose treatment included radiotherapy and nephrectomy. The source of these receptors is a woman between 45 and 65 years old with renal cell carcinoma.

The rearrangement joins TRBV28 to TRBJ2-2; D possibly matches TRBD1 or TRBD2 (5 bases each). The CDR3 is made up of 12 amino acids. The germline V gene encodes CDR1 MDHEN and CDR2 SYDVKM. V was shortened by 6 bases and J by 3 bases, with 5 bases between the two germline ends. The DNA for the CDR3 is TGTGCCAGCAGGGGACACACCGGGGAGCTGTTTTTT. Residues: CASRGHTGELFF.

The CDR3 protein is CASSKDGTGAHEQYF. Written as DNA, the CDR3 is TGCGCCAGCAGCAAAGACGGGACAGGGGCCCACGAGCAGTACTTC. The gene calls are TRBV5-1 and TRBJ2-7; 10 bases match TRBD1. In germline, CDR1 is SGHRS, CDR2 YFSETQ. The CDR3 has 15 amino acids. V dropped 4 bases and J dropped 5; count of bases not matched to a gene: 9.

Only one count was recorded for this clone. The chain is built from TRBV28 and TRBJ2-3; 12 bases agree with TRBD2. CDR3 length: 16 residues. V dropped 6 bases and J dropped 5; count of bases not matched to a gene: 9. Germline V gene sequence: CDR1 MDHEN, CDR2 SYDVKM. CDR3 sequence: CASRERLAGVVDTQYF. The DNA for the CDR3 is TGTGCCAGCAGGGAACGACTAGCGGGAGTGGTAGATACGCAGTATTTT.

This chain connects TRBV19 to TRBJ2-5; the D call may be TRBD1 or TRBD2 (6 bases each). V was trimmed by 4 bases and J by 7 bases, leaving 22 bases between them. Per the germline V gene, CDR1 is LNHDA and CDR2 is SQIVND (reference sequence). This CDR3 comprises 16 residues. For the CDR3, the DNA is TGTGCCAGTAGTACCGACCCGGGGGACATGGGAGGGACCCAGTACTTC. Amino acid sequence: CASSTDPGDMGGTQYF.

The chain's CDR3 is CARDPGTGGVWENSPLHF. The CDR3 DNA is TGCGCCAGAGACCCTGGGACAGGGGGGGTGTGGGAGAATTCACCCCTCCACTTT. The chain carries TRBV23-1 and TRBJ1-6; 11 bases line up with TRBD1. TRBV23-1 is recorded as an ORF, its role being uncertain. With V trimmed by 9 bases and J by 7 bases, 17 bases remained unmatched. The CDR3 has 18 residues.

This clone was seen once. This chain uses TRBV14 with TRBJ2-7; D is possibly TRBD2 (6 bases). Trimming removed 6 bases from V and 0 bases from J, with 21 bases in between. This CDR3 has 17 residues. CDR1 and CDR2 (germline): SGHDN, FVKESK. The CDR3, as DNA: TGTGCCAGCAGTGGAGCAAGGAGGGGCAGGAGCTCCTACGAGCAGTACTTC. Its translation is CASSGARRGRSSYEQYF.

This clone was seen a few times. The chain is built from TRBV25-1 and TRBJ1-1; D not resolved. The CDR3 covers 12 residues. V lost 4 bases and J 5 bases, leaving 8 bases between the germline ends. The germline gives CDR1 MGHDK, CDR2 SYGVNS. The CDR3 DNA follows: TGTGCCAGCAGTGCTTCCTGGACTGAAGCTTTCTTT. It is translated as CASSASWTEAFF.

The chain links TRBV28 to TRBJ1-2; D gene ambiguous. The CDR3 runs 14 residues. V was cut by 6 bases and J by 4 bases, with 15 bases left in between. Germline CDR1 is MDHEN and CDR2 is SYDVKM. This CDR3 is CASRVVLGGYGYTF. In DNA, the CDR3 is TGTGCCAGCAGGGTTGTCCTTGGTGGCTATGGCTACACCTTC.

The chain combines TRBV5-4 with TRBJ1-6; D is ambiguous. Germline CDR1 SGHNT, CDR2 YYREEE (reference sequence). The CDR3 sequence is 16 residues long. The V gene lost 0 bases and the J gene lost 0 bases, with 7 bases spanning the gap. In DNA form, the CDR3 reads TGTGCCAGCAGCTTGGTTCGTGCCTCCTATAATTCACCCCTCCACTTT. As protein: CASSLVRASYNSPLHF. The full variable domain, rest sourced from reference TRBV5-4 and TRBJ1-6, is ETGVTQSPTHLIKTRGQQVTLRCSSQSGHNTVSWYQQALGQGPQFIFQYYREEENGRGNFPPRFSGLQFPNYSSELNVNALELDDSALYLCASSLVRASYNSPLHFGNGTRLTVT.

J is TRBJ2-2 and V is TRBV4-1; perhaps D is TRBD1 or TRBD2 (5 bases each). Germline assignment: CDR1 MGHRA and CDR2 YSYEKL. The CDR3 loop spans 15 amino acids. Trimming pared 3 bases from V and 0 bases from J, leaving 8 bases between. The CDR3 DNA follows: TGCGCCAGCAGCCAGGGGACGGCGAACACCGGGGAGCTGTTTTTT. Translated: CASSQGTANTGELFF.

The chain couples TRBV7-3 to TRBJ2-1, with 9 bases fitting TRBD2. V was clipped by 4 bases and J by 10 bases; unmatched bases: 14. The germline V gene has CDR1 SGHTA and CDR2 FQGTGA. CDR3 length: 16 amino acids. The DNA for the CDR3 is TGTGCCAGCAGCTCTTCGACTAGCGGCCTTCTCCGCGAGCAGTTCTTC. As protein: CASSSSTSGLLREQFF.

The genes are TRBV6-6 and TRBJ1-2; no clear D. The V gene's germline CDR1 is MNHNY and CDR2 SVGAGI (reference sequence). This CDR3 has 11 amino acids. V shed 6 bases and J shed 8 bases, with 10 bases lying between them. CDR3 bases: TGTGCCAGCAGCGCAGGTGACGGCTACACCTTC. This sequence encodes CASSAGDGYTF.

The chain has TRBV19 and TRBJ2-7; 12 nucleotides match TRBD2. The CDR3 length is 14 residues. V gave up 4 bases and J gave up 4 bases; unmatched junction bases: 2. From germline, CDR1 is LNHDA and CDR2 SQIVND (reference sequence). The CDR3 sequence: CASSTSGGVYEQYF. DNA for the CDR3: TGTGCCAGTAGTACTAGCGGGGGGGTATACGAGCAGTACTTC.